The 18 T cell receptor beta chains listed next were all sequenced from one sample in a study of cytotoxic CD8 clonotypes in ibrutinib-treated CLL. TCRdb's copy holds only in-frame clones and misses some; the assay was immunoSEQ multiplex PCR. The data hold approximately 45,000 clones, with 55% to 80% observed a single time. Here the sequenced sample was PBMCs, taken after 12 months of ibrutinib treatment. All receptors derive from a human donor with chronic lymphocytic leukemia.

This clone has only one observation. V usage is TRBV6-1 and J usage is TRBJ1-1; D is unclear. This CDR3 is built from 14 residues. Germline CDR1 reads MNHNS; CDR2 reads SASEGT. V lost 4 bases and J 3 bases, leaving 12 bases between the germline ends. CDR3 residues: CASSGSGLDTEAFF. CDR3 bases: TGTGCCAGCAGTGGCTCAGGATTGGACACTGAAGCTTTCTTT.

This chain joins TRBV28 and TRBJ1-1; D gene ambiguous. Trimming cost V 5 bases and J 4 bases, with 8 bases left between them. CDR1 is MDHEN and CDR2 is SYDVKM in the germline V gene. The CDR3 extends over 12 amino acids. The CDR3 sequence is CASSPPGTEAFF. In DNA, the CDR3 is TGTGCCAGCAGTCCCCCAGGCACTGAAGCTTTCTTT.

This rearrangement joins TRBV30 to TRBJ2-5, with a possible D match to TRBD2 (5 bases). Looked up from germline, CDR1 is GTSNPN and CDR2 is SVGIG (reference sequence). Deletions cut 6 bases from V and 7 bases from J, with 24 bases between. The CDR3 covers 15 residues. In DNA, the CDR3 is TGTGCCTGCGAATTTCAAGCGGTAACCATGGGGACCCAGTACTTC. Translation gives CACEFQAVTMGTQYF.

The chain joins TRBV19 to TRBJ2-2, with D possibly TRBD2 on 5 matching bases. V shed 4 bases and J shed 0 bases, with 9 bases lying between them. This CDR3 spans 15 amino acids. From germline, CDR1 is LNHDA and CDR2 SQIVND (reference sequence). The CDR3 here is CASSKRGTNTGELFF. CDR3 bases: TGTGCCAGTAGTAAACGGGGAACGAACACCGGGGAGCTGTTTTTT.

The CDR3 region is CATSRVGPNTGELFF. The CDR3 bases are TGTGCCACCAGCAGAGTTGGACCAAACACCGGGGAGCTGTTTTTT. This rearrangement joins TRBV15 to TRBJ2-2; D is ambiguous. The germline V and J ends were trimmed by 1 base and 2 bases, with 8 bases remaining between them. Germline values: CDR1 LNHNV, CDR2 YYDKDF (reference sequence). The length of the CDR3 is 15 residues.

The chain uses TRBV10-3 and TRBJ1-5; tentative D call: TRBD1 (5 bases). V was shortened by 5 bases and J by 0 bases, with 8 bases between the two germline ends. The CDR3 has 14 residues. CDR1 is ENHRY, CDR2 SYGVKD, per germline. CDR3 nucleotide sequence: TGTGCCATCAGTCCGACAGTTAGCAATCAGCCCCAGCATTTT. Translated: CAISPTVSNQPQHF.

This clone was seen a handful of times. The rearrangement uses TRBV10-3 and TRBJ1-2; weak D call: TRBD1 (5 bases). The CDR3 extends over 14 amino acids. Germline values: CDR1 ENHRY, CDR2 SYGVKD. The ends were cut back, 7 bases at V and 4 bases at J, with 16 bases in the middle. In nucleotides, the CDR3 is TGTGCCATCACCGGGCAGGACACGTTCTATGGCTACACCTTC. Amino acid sequence: CAITGQDTFYGYTF.

The chain recombines TRBV5-1 with TRBJ1-1; D is undetermined. CDR1 is SGHRS and CDR2 is YFSETQ in the germline V gene. Trimming removed 3 bases from V and 6 bases from J, with 18 bases in between. The CDR3 contains 15 residues. The CDR3 sequence is CASSSGLITVPEAFF. CDR3 DNA: TGCGCCAGCAGCTCGGGCCTCATCACCGTCCCTGAAGCTTTCTTT.

J is TRBJ2-3 and V is TRBV5-6; 9 bases are shared with TRBD2. The CDR3 runs 15 residues. Trimming at V came to 0 bases and at J to 3 bases, leaving 2 bases not matched to a gene. Germline CDR1 SGHDT, CDR2 YYEEEE. The CDR3 nucleotides read TGTGCCAGCAGCTTGGCGGCGGGGGGGACAGATACGCAGTATTTT. It translates to CASSLAAGGTDTQYF.

The chain carries TRBV18 and TRBJ1-1; tentatively, D is TRBD1 (5 bases). Trimming stripped 2 bases from V and 2 bases from J, with 12 bases between. Germline V gene sequence: CDR1 KGHSH, CDR2 LQKENI. This CDR3 has 15 residues. The CDR3 is CASSPIRDLNTEAFF. The DNA of the CDR3 is TGTGCCAGCTCACCAATCAGGGATCTTAACACTGAAGCTTTCTTT.

The chain recombines TRBV4-1 with TRBJ2-2; either TRBD1 or TRBD2 may supply D (5 bases each). The length of the CDR3 is 15 residues. Trimming left V 4 bases short and J 5 bases short, with 14 bases between. Germline assignment: CDR1 MGHRA and CDR2 YSYEKL. In DNA, the CDR3 is TGCGCCAGCAGCCTTCGGGACCTCGGGACCGGGGAGCTGTTTTTT. Its translation is CASSLRDLGTGELFF.

The J gene is TRBJ2-7, the V gene TRBV6-5, with 8 nucleotides matching TRBD1. The length of the CDR3 is 13 residues. The trim removed 6 bases at V and 5 bases at J, leaving 6 bases unmatched. Germline V CDR1 and CDR2: MNHEY, SVGAGI. DNA of the CDR3: TGTGCCAGCAGCCGATGGACAGGGAACGAGCAGTACTTC. It codes for CASSRWTGNEQYF.

This clone was found a few times. V is TRBV5-1 and J is TRBJ1-2; 7 nucleotides line up with TRBD1. J lost 7 bases, V lost 6 bases, and 9 bases had no gene match. The CDR3 length is 13 residues. CDR1 is SGHRS and CDR2 is YFSETQ in the germline V gene. DNA of the CDR3: TGCGCCAGCAACCCAGGGGGGATGTCTGGCTACACCTTC. Its protein is CASNPGGMSGYTF.

V usage is TRBV27 and J usage is TRBJ1-1, with D unresolved. This CDR3 has 15 amino acids. Trimming took off 5 bases at V and 1 base at J, with 14 bases between the two ends. CDR1 is MNHEY and CDR2 is SMNVEV in the germline V gene (reference sequence). The CDR3 here is CASSPRGVGNTEAFF. The CDR3 nucleotides read TGTGCCAGCAGTCCCCGGGGAGTAGGGAACACTGAAGCTTTCTTT.

This clone was observed a few times. Other DNA variants within this sample encode the same CDR3. The genes are TRBV10-1 and TRBJ2-2, with 11 nucleotides matching TRBD1. Germline lookup yields CDR1 WNHNN and CDR2 SYGVQD (reference sequence). CDR3 length equals 15 residues. V was clipped by 5 bases and J by 5 bases; unmatched bases: 4. For the CDR3, the DNA is TGCGCCAGCAGTCCGGGACAGGGGGATACCGGGGAGCTGTTTTTT. Translation: CASSPGQGDTGELFF.

The chain employs TRBV18 and TRBJ2-5, with no clear D. Germline-derived CDR1 and CDR2 are KGHSH and LQKENI. Trimming removed 3 bases from V and 5 bases from J, with 19 bases in between. The CDR3 is 16 residues long. The CDR3 protein is CASSPPSIGKLETQYF. The CDR3 DNA reads as TGTGCCAGCTCACCCCCCTCAATAGGCAAACTGGAGACCCAGTACTTC.

The chain links TRBV5-4 to TRBJ2-7, with D tentatively TRBD1 (5 bases). Trimming cost V 1 base and J 1 base, with 12 bases left between them. The length of the CDR3 is 15 residues. CDR1 SGHNT and CDR2 YYREEE come from the germline V gene (reference sequence). The CDR3 reads CASSLMSGLSYEQYF. Here the CDR3 DNA reads TGTGCCAGCAGCTTGATGTCAGGGTTATCCTACGAGCAGTACTTC.

The chain couples TRBV18 to TRBJ2-3; D remains ambiguous. Germline V lookup: CDR1 KGHSH, CDR2 LQKENI. The CDR3 contains 14 residues. The germline V and J ends were trimmed by 3 bases and 1 base, with 8 bases remaining between them. Here the CDR3 reads CASSPRTRTDTQYF. The DNA for the CDR3 is TGTGCCAGCTCACCGCGCACCCGCACAGATACGCAGTATTTT. The whole variable domain, remainder taken from reference TRBV18 and TRBJ2-3, is NAGVMQNPRHLVRRRGQEARLRCSPMKGHSHVYWYRQLPEEGLKFMVYLQKENIIDESGMPKERFSAEFPKEGPSILRIQQVVRGDSAAYFCASSPRTRTDTQYFGPGTRLTVL.